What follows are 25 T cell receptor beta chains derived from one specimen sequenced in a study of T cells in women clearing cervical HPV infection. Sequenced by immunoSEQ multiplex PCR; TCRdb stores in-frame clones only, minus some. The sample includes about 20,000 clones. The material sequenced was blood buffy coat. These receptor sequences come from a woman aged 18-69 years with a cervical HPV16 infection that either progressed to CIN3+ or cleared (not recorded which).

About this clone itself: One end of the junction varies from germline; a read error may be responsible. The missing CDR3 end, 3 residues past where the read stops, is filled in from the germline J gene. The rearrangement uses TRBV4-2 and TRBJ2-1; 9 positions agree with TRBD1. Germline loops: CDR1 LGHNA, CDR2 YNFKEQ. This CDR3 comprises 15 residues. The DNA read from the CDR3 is TGCGCCAGCAGCCAGGAACAGGGGGCGCGGGGTGAG. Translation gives CASSQEQGARGE. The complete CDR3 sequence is CASSQEQGARGEQFF.

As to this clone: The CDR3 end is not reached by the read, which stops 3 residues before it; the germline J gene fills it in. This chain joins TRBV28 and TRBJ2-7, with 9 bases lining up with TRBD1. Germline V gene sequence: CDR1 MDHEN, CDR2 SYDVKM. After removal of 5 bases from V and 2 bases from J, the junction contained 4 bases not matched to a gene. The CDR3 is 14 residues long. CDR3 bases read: TGTGCCAGCAGTAATACAGGGGGCACCTACGAG. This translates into CASSNTGGTYE. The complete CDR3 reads CASSNTGGTYEQYF.

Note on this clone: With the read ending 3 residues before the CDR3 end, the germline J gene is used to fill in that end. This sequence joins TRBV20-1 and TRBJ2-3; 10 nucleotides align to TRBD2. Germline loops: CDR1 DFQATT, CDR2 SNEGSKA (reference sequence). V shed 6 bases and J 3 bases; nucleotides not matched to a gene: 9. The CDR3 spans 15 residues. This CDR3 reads CSAKLAGAQTDTQYF. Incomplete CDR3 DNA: TGCAGTGCGAAGCTAGCGGGGGCCCAGACAGATACG.

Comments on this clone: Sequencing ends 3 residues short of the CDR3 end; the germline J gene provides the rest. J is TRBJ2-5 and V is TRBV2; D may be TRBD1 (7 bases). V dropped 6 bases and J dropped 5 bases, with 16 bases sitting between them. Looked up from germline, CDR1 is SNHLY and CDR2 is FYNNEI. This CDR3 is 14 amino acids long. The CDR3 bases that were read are TGTGCCAGCAGGCCTCAGGGGGGTCTTGAGACC. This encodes CASRPQGGLET. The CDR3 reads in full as CASRPQGGLETQYF. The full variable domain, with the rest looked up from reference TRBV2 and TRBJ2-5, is EPEVTQTPSHQVTQMGQEVILRCVPISNHLYFYWYRQILGQKVEFLVSFYNNEISEKSEIFDDQFSVERPDGSNFTLKIRSTKLEDSAMYFCASRPQGGLETQYFGPGTRLLVL.

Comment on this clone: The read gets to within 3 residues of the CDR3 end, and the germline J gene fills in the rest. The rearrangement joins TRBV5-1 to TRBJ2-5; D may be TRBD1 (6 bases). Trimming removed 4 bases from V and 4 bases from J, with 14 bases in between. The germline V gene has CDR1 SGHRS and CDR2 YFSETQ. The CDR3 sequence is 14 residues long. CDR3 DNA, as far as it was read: TGCGCCAGCAGCCGGGACACCAGGTCAGAGACC. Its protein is CASSRDTRSET. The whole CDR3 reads CASSRDTRSETQYF.

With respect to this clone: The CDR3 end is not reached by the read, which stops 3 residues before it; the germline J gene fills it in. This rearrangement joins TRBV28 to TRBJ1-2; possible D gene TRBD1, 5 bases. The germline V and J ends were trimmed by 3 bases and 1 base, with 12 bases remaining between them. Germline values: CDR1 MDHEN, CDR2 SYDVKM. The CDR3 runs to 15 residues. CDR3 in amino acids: CASSFSGTINYGYTF. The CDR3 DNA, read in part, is TGTGCCAGCAGTTTCTCAGGGACTATTAACTATGGC.

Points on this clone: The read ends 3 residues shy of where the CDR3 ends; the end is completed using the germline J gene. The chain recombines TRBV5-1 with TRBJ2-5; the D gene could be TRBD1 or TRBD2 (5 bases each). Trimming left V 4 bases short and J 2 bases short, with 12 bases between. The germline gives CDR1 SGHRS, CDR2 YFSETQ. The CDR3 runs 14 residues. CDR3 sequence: CASSVQGDQETQYF. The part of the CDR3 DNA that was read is TGCGCCAGCAGCGTTCAGGGAGATCAAGAGACC.

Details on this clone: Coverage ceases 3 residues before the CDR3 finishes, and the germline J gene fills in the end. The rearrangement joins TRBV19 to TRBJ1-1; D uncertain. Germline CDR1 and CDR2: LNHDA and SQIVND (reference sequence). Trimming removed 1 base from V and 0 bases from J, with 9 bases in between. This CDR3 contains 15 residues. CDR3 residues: CASSIVFSMNTEAFF. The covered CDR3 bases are TGTGCCAGTAGTATAGTTTTTTCTATGAACACTGAA.

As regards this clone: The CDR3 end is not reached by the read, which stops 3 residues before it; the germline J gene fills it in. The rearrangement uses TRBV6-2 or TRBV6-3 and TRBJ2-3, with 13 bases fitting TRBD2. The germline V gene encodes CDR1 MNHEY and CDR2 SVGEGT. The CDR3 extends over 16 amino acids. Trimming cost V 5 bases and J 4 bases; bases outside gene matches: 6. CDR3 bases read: TGTGCCAGCAGTGCGCGACTAGCGGGGGGCGCAGATACG. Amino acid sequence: CASSARLAGGADT. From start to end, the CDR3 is CASSARLAGGADTQYF.

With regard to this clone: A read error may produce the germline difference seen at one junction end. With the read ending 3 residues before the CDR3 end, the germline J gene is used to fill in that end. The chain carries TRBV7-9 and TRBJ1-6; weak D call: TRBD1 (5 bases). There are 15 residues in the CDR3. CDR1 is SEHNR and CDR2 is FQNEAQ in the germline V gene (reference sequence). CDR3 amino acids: CASSLASGVNSPLHF. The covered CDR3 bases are TGTGCCAGCAGCCTAGCCTCGGGGGTGAATTCACCC.

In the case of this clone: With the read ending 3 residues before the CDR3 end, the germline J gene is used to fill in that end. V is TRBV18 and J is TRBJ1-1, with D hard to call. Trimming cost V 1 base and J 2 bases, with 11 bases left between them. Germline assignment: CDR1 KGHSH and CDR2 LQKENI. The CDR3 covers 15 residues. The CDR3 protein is CASSPLGEGNTEAFF. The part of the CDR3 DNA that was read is TGTGCCAGCTCACCACTCGGGGAGGGAAACACTGAA.

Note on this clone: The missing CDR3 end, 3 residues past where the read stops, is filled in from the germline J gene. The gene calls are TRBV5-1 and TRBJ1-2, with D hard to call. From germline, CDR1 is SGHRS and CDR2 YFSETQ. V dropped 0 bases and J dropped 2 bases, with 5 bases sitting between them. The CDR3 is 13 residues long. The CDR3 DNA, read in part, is TGCGCCAGCAGCTTGGCAGAAAACTATGGC. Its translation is CASSLAENYG. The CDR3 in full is CASSLAENYGYTF.

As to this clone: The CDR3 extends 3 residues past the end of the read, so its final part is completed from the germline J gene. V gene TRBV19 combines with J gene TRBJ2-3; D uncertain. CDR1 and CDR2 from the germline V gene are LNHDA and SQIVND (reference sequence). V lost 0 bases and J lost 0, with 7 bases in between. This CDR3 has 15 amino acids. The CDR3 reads CASSIDGSSTDTQYF. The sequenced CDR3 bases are TGTGCCAGTAGTATAGACGGGTCTAGCACAGATACG.

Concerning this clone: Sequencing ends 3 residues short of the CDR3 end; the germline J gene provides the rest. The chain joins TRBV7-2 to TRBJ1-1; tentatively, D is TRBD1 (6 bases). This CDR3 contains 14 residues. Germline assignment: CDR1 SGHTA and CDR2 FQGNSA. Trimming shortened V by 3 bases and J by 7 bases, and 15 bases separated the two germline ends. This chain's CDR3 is CASSLGTGFGEAFF. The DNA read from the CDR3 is TGTGCCAGCAGCTTGGGAACAGGGTTTGGTGAA.

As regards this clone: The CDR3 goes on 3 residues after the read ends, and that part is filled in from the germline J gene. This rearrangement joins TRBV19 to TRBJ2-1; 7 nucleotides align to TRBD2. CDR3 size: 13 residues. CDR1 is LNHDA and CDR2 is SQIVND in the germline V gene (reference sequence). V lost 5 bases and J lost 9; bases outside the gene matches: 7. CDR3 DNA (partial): TGTGCCAGTAGTCCCCGGGGGGTCGGTGAG. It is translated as CASSPRGVGE. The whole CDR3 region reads CASSPRGVGEQFF.

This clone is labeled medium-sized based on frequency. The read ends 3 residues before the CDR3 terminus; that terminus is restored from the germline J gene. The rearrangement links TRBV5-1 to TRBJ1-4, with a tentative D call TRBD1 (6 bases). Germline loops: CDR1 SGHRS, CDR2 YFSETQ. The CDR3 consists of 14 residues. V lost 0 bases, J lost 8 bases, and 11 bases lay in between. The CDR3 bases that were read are TGCGCCAGCAGCTTGGAAGGGGGAGAAGAAAAA. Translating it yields CASSLEGGEEK. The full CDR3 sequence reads CASSLEGGEEKLFF. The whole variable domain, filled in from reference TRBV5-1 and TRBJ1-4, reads KAGVTQTPRYLIKTRGQQVTLSCSPISGHRSVSWYQQTPGQGLQFLFEYFSETQRNKGNFPGRFSGRQFSNSRSEMNVSTLELGDSALYLCASSLEGGEEKLFFGSGTQLSVL.

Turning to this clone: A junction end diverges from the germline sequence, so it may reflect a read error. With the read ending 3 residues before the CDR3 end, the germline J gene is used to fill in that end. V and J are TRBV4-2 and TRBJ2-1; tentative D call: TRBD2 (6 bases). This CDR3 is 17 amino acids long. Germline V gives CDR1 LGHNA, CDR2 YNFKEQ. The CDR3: CASSQDWDGGSYNEQFF. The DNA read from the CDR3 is TGCGCCAGCAGCCAAGATTGGGACGGGGGATCCTACAATGAG.

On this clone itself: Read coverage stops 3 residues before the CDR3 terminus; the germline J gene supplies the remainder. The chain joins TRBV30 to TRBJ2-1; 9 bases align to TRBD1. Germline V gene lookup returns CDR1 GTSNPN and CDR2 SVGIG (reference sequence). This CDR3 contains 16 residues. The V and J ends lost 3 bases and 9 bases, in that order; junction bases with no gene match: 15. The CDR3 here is CAWRLPGTGLFGEQFF. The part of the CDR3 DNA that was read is TGTGCCTGGAGGCTACCCGGGACAGGGCTTTTTGGTGAG.

The sequenced part of the CDR3 DNA is TGTGCCAGTAGTGCAACAGGAAGGGGAGCCAAAAACATC. Translating it yields CASSATGRGAKNI. The whole CDR3 reads CASSATGRGAKNIYTF. This chain joins TRBV19 and TRBJ1-2; D is perhaps TRBD1 (5 bases). The CDR3 extends 3 residues past the end of the read, so its final part is completed from the germline J gene. Germline CDR1 is LNHDA and CDR2 is SQIVND (reference sequence). The CDR3 is 16 residues long.

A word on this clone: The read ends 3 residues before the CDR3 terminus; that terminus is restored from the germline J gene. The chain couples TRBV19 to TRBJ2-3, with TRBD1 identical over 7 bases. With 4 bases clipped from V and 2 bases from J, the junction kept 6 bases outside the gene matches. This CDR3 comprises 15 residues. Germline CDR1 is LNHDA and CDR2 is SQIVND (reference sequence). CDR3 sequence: CASSTGQVITDTQYF. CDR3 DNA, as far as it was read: TGTGCCAGTAGTACCGGACAGGTTATCACAGATACG.

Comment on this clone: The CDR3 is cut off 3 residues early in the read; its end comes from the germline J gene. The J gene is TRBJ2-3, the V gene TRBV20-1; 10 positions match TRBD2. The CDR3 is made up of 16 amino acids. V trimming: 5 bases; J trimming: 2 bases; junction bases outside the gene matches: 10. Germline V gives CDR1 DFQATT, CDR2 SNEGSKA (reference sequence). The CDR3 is CSALSVLAGLTDTQYF. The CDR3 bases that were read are TGCAGTGCTCTTTCGGTACTAGCGGGGCTCACAGATACG.

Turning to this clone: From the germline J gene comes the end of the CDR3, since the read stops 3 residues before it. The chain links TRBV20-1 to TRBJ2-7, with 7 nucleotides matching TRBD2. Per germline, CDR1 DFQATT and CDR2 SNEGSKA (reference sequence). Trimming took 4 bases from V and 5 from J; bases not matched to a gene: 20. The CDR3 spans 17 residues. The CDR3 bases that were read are TGCAGTGCTACCCGAGTTGGGTTCAAGCGGGGTAGGAACGAG. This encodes CSATRVGFKRGRNE. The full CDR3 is CSATRVGFKRGRNEQYF.

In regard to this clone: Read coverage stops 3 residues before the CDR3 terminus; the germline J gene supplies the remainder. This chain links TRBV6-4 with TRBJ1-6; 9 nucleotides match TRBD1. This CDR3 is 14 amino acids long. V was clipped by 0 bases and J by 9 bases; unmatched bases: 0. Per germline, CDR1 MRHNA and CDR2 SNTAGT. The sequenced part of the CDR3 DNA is TGTGCCAGCAGTGACTCGACAGGGGGTTCACCC. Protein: CASSDSTGGSP. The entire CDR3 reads CASSDSTGGSPLHF.

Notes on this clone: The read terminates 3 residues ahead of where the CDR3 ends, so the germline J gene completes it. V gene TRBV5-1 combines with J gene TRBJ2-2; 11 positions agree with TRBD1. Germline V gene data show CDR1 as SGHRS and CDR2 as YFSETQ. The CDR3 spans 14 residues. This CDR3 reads CASRGTGGSEKLFF. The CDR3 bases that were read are TGCGCCAGCAGGGGGACAGGGGGATCCGAAAAG.

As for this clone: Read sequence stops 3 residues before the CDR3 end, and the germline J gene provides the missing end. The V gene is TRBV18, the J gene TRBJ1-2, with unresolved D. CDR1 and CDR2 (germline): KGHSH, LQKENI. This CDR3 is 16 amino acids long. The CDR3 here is CASSPTFSGSTDTYTF. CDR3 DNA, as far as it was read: TGTGCCAGCTCACCAACCTTTAGCGGTAGCACAGATACC.